Given below is one T cell receptor beta chain in context. As yet, its antigen is unknown. Measured with immunoSEQ multiplex PCR; TCRdb has only the in-frame clones, and not every one. The sample contains about 610,000 clones, 95% to 96% of which appear only once. This record comes from a study of shared clonotypes between healthy human individuals. General observations from the study: Relative to memory subsets, naive subsets generally showed larger estimated richness.

The naive CD8 population came from CD45RO-negative cells selected for CCR7, without terminally differentiated effector memory CD45RA+ cells. The V and J ends lost 0 bases and 12 bases respectively, with 13 bases between them. This CDR3 region has 13 residues. The germline gives CDR1 SGHRS, CDR2 YFSETQ. This chain connects TRBV5-1 to TRBJ2-1; maybe TRBD2 (6 bases). The receptor was isolated from a woman aged 25 to 39 in good health. Sequencing was performed on naive CD8+ T cells sorted from blood. The CDR3 reads CASSLEVPGGQFF. The DNA for the CDR3 is TGCGCCAGCAGCTTGGAGGTCCCCGGGGGGCAGTTCTTC.